Listed below are T cell receptor beta chains from one sample, sequenced in a study of somatic mutations in cytotoxic T cells in rheumatoid arthritis. Only in-frame clones appear in the TCRdb table, and some are missing; sequencing was by immunoSEQ multiplex PCR. The table has under 20,000 clones, about two thirds seen once; the top ten hold about 18%. Sequencing was performed on CD8+ T cells sorted from blood. These receptors all come from an adult with rheumatoid arthritis. Both conserved end residues are part of each CDR3.

V gene	J gene	CDR3 protein
TRBV1	TRBJ2-1	CTSSQDPRTSGGFF
TRBV2	TRBJ2-7	CASSDYYEQYF
TRBV4-3	TRBJ2-1	CASSGRTSVSEQFF
TRBV19	TRBJ2-1	CASSIGKGFSYNEQFF
TRBV2	TRBJ2-1	CASSSSNEQFF
TRBV7-9	TRBJ1-5	CASSLEGTSNQPQHF
TRBV7-6	TRBJ1-5	CASSEGATYRLDSNQPQHF
TRBV5-6	TRBJ2-1	CASSRLEAGGRDEQFF
TRBV21-1	TRBJ1-5	CASSKEGQGAKGSNQPQHF
TRBV27	TRBJ1-6	CASRPRGSSPLHF